The 2 T cell receptor beta chains given below trace back to one sample, sequenced in a study of T-cell reconstitution after alpha-beta-depleted transplantation in children. TCRbeta library construction was performed incorporating unique molecular identifiers. TCRdb used MiXCR to reprocess the PCR reads, holding one entry per CDR3 protein. The sample holds 170,000 or so distinct CDR3 sequences, about 6.3% seen once. Sequencing used PBMCs from the stem cell graft donor, obtained from the stem cell graft. Receptor source: a human donor who donated a stem cell graft to a child with Wiskott-Aldrich syndrome.

In this sample, this clonotype turned up a few times. This chain links TRBV25-1 with TRBJ2-5, with TRBD2 matching 10 bases. Unmatched junction bases numbered 4, after V lost 5 bases and J lost 1 base. Germline assignment: CDR1 MGHDK and CDR2 SYGVNS. There are 15 residues in the CDR3. The CDR3 protein is CASSRLAGLQETQYF. The CDR3 coding sequence is TGTGCCAGCAGTCGACTAGCGGGTCTCCAAGAGACCCAGTACTTC.

This clonotype was recorded many times. V is TRBV12-3 or TRBV12-4 and J is TRBJ1-2; 9 bases are a match to TRBD1. The trim removed 6 bases at V and 4 bases at J, leaving 6 bases unmatched. This CDR3 has 14 amino acids. DNA for the CDR3: TGTGCCAGCAGGCTAACGGGACAGGGCTATGGCTACACCTTC. Amino acids: CASRLTGQGYGYTF.